The next 27 T cell receptor beta chains were all read from a single sample in a study of blood T cells in healthy people across ages. Primed by a sample-barcoded 5' primer and a J-beta primer mix, a second PCR proceeded for about 7 to 11 cycles. MiXCR, run by TCRdb on the 5' RACE reads, gives a single entry per CDR3 protein. The table lists 1,500,000 or so distinct CDR3 sequences, approximately 43% of them singletons, with approximately 4.1% in the top ten. The sequenced material came from blood. Source of these receptors: a woman in her late teens or twenties in good health.

This chain connects TRBV30 to TRBJ2-5; TRBD2 might be the D (5 bases). The V and J ends lost 7 bases and 12 bases respectively, with 21 bases between them. Germline values: CDR1 GTSNPN, CDR2 SVGIG (reference sequence). The length of the CDR3 is 12 residues. The CDR3 loop is CAFRAGSTAEYF. CDR3 DNA: TGTGCCTTCCGCGCGGGCAGCACAGCGGAGTACTTC.

This clonotype was seen a few times. V is TRBV4-1 and J is TRBJ1-4, with D unclear. CDR3 size: 15 residues. From germline, CDR1 is MGHRA and CDR2 YSYEKL. V lost 0 bases and J lost 5, with 10 bases in between. CDR3 bases: TGCGCCAGCAGCCAAGACGGCAGTAAGAATGAAAAACTGTTTTTT. Amino acid sequence: CASSQDGSKNEKLFF.

In this sample, this clonotype turned up a few times. The chain uses TRBV20-1 and TRBJ2-3, with 7 bases fitting TRBD2. The CDR3 runs 15 residues. The junction had 19 bases not matched to a gene; V was cut back by 8 bases and J by 8 bases. CDR1 is DFQATT, CDR2 SNEGSKA, per germline (reference sequence). The CDR3 DNA reads as TGCAGTTCGAAAATTCCCCTAGCGGTCCGAGGTACGCAGTATTTT. Amino acid sequence: CSSKIPLAVRGTQYF.

The count of this clonotype is one. The V and J genes are TRBV29-1 and TRBJ2-7, with 14 bases aligning to TRBD2. The end of the DNA aligns better with TRBJ2-5, so the J call may be wrong. From germline, CDR1 is SQVTM and CDR2 ANQGSEA. The CDR3 sequence is 14 residues long. CDR3 sequence: CSVGTSGSLGTQYF. The CDR3 bases are TGCAGCGTCGGGACTAGCGGGAGCCTTGGGACCCAGTACTTC.

This clonotype has only a few counts. The gene calls are TRBV20-1 and TRBJ2-3; D remains ambiguous. V lost 6 bases, J lost 3 bases, and 16 bases lay in between. The CDR3 is made up of 14 amino acids. The germline V gene has CDR1 DFQATT and CDR2 SNEGSKA (reference sequence). The CDR3 spells CSAPGSPRTDTQYF. The CDR3 DNA follows: TGCAGTGCCCCCGGAAGTCCCAGAACAGATACGCAGTATTTT.

This clonotype was observed a handful of times. The chain has TRBV5-1 and TRBJ1-1; maybe TRBD1 (5 bases). This CDR3 spans 15 amino acids. The ends were cut back, 4 bases at V and 0 bases at J, with 13 bases in the middle. Germline lookup yields CDR1 SGHRS and CDR2 YFSETQ. In nucleotides, the CDR3 is TGCGCCAGCAGCCCTATGTCAGGGATGAACACTGAAGCTTTCTTT. Protein sequence: CASSPMSGMNTEAFF.

The chain joins TRBV14 to TRBJ2-3, with D perhaps matching TRBD2 (6 bases). The germline CDR1 and CDR2 sequences are SGHDN and FVKESK. The CDR3 runs 13 residues. Trimming pared 5 bases from V and 8 bases from J, leaving 14 bases between. The CDR3 nucleotides are TGTGCCAGCAGCGACCGACTAGGGAGTACGCAGTATTTT. Translating gives CASSDRLGSTQYF.

About this clonotype: One junction end does not reproduce the germline sequence, and a read error may be involved. The rearrangement links TRBV20-1 to TRBJ1-5; D possibly corresponds to TRBD1 (5 bases). Per the germline V gene, CDR1 is DFQATT and CDR2 is SNEGSKA (reference sequence). This CDR3 has 15 amino acids. The CDR3 spells CSARDQGGSKQPQHF. The DNA of the CDR3 is TGCAGTGCTAGAGATCAGGGCGGTAGCAAGCAGCCCCAGCATTTT.

This clonotype came up a few times. The chain couples TRBV30 to TRBJ2-2, with 8 nucleotides matching TRBD1. With V trimmed by 2 bases and J by 1 base, 3 bases remained unmatched. CDR1 and CDR2 (germline): GTSNPN, SVGIG (reference sequence). The CDR3 spans 15 residues. The DNA of the CDR3 is TGTGCCTGGAGTCATGGACAGGGGAACACCGGGGAGCTGTTTTTT. Its translation: CAWSHGQGNTGELFF.

This CDR3 is CASRDRGGDTQYF. In DNA, the CDR3 is TGTGCCAGCAGGGACAGGGGGGGCGATACGCAGTATTTT. The V and J genes are TRBV6-6 and TRBJ2-3; 10 positions agree with TRBD1. V lost 6 bases to trimming and J lost 6 bases; unmatched junction nucleotides: 3. The CDR3 contains 13 residues. The germline V gene has CDR1 MNHNY and CDR2 SVGAGI (reference sequence).

This chain links TRBV29-1 with TRBJ2-3; D is uncertain. The CDR3 loop spans 11 amino acids. V was trimmed by 4 bases and J by 7 bases, leaving 9 bases between them. The germline gives CDR1 SQVTM, CDR2 ANQGSEA. The CDR3 spells CSVGYSNTQYF. The CDR3 region has the DNA TGCAGCGTTGGCTACAGCAATACGCAGTATTTT.

Only a few counts were recorded for this clonotype. The chain has TRBV12-3 or TRBV12-4 and TRBJ2-7; no clear D. V was shortened by 6 bases and J by 0 bases, with 6 bases between the two germline ends. This CDR3 contains 12 residues. This CDR3 is CASRNGSYEQYF. CDR3 nucleotides: TGTGCCAGCAGAAACGGCTCCTACGAGCAGTACTTC.

This clonotype came up once. The chain employs TRBV15 and TRBJ1-2; D unresolved. V was cut by 4 bases and J by 4 bases, with 4 bases left in between. The germline V gene encodes CDR1 LNHNV and CDR2 YYDKDF (reference sequence). This CDR3 has 11 residues. The CDR3 spells CATSTRYGYTF. CDR3 nucleotide sequence: TGTGCCACCAGCACCCGCTATGGCTACACCTTC.

The CDR3 loop is CASSVGIAGGYNEQFF. In DNA, the CDR3 is TGTGCCAGCAGCGTAGGAATAGCGGGGGGCTACAATGAGCAGTTCTTC. The gene calls are TRBV9 and TRBJ2-1, with 10 nucleotides matching TRBD2. Germline assignment: CDR1 SGDLS and CDR2 YYNGEE. Trimming removed 0 bases from V and 3 bases from J; junction bases left unmatched: 3. The CDR3 extends over 16 amino acids.

This clonotype has just a few counts. The rearrangement links TRBV4-3 to TRBJ2-3, with D possibly being TRBD1 (7 bases). V gave up 0 bases and J gave up 5 bases, with 12 bases separating them. CDR1 is LGHNA, CDR2 YSLEER, per germline. The CDR3 spans 15 residues. CDR3 in DNA: TGCGCCAGCAGCCAAGATCAGGGGGGTTTAGATACGCAGTATTTT. Translation: CASSQDQGGLDTQYF.

The chain links TRBV19 to TRBJ2-1; D might be TRBD1 (6 bases). The CDR3 sequence is 14 residues long. Germline V gene lookup returns CDR1 LNHDA and CDR2 SQIVND (reference sequence). V lost 4 bases and J lost 4, with 11 bases in between. CDR3 sequence reads: CASSTKTGYNEQFF. The DNA of the CDR3 is TGTGCCAGTAGTACCAAAACAGGGTACAATGAGCAGTTCTTC.

A few counts support this clonotype. Germline is not matched at one junction end, which may reflect a read error. This chain joins TRBV27 and TRBJ2-5; perhaps TRBD1 as D (5 bases). Germline lookup yields CDR1 MNHEY and CDR2 SMNVEV (reference sequence). This CDR3 is built from 14 residues. CDR3 bases: TGTGCCGGCAGTTTATTCAGGGCTCAAGAGACCCAGTACTTC. It translates to CAGSLFRAQETQYF.

The chain couples TRBV4-3 to TRBJ1-2; 8 positions match TRBD1. V shed 0 bases, J shed 7 bases, and the junction held 10 bases outside the gene matches. The CDR3 sequence is 16 residues long. Germline V lookup: CDR1 LGHNA, CDR2 YSLEER. In nucleotides, the CDR3 is TGCGCCAGCAGCCAAGATGGAGGACAGGGATTATCTGGCTACACCTTC. Amino acids: CASSQDGGQGLSGYTF.

The V call is TRBV28, the J call TRBJ2-1; D is possibly TRBD2 (5 bases). CDR1 is MDHEN, CDR2 SYDVKM, per germline. The CDR3 spans 15 residues. Trimming left V 6 bases short and J 4 bases short, with 16 bases between. CDR3 in DNA: TGTGCCAGCAGGATCCAGGACGGAGGATACAATGAGCAGTTCTTC. Translation: CASRIQDGGYNEQFF.

This clonotype occurred once. An end of the junction differs from the germline gene, which may be a read error. This chain connects TRBV20-1 to TRBJ2-2; D is perhaps TRBD1 (5 bases). Looked up from germline, CDR1 is DFQATT and CDR2 is SNEGSKA (reference sequence). The CDR3 contains 14 residues. The CDR3 coding sequence is TGCAGTGCTACCGGACATTTGAACACCGGAGAGCTGTTTTTT. Protein product: CSATGHLNTGELFF.

Note on this clonotype: The junction differs from germline at one of its ends, possibly a read error. This rearrangement joins TRBV7-2 to TRBJ1-3; D not resolved. CDR1 SGHTA and CDR2 FQGNSA come from the germline V gene. This CDR3 has 16 amino acids. The CDR3 DNA is TGTGCCAGCAGCTTCGGTAACATCGGGCGGGGAAACACCACATATTTT. Translating it yields CASSFGNIGRGNTTYF.

This clonotype appeared a few times. The chain links TRBV9 to TRBJ1-4; TRBD1 is a possible D gene (5 bases). The CDR3 runs 15 residues. V lost 4 bases and J lost 1, with 11 bases in between. The germline gives CDR1 SGDLS, CDR2 YYNGEE. CDR3 region: CASSSGGVTNEKLFF. DNA for the CDR3: TGTGCCAGCAGCTCCGGAGGGGTAACTAATGAAAAACTGTTTTTT.

As for this clonotype: The junction differs from germline at one of its ends, possibly a read error. The CDR3 nucleotides read TGTGCCGGCAGCTCAGGAGGACAGGCCAAACTGGAGCTGTTTTTT. Its protein is CAGSSGGQAKLELFF. V gene TRBV7-8 combines with J gene TRBJ2-2; 7 positions match TRBD1. Germline V gene sequence: CDR1 SGHVS, CDR2 FQNEAQ. CDR3 length equals 15 residues.

The J gene is TRBJ1-5, the V gene TRBV6-5; D unclear. CDR1 and CDR2 from the germline V gene are MNHEY and SVGAGI. Trimming cost V 7 bases and J 0 bases, with 16 bases left between them. The CDR3 has 16 amino acids. The CDR3 DNA reads as TGTGCCAGCAAGAATCGACATGGGAATAGCAATCAGCCCCAGCATTTT. It is translated as CASKNRHGNSNQPQHF.

This rearrangement joins TRBV5-6 to TRBJ2-4; 8 bases fit TRBD1. The last part of the DNA fits TRBJ2-5 better; the J call may be wrong. Germline values: CDR1 SGHDT, CDR2 YYEEEE. The CDR3 is made up of 13 amino acids. CDR3 loop: CASTLYRGETQYF. In DNA form, the CDR3 reads TGTGCCAGCACCCTCTACAGGGGGGAGACCCAGTACTTC.

The chain uses TRBV9 and TRBJ1-1; TRBD1 matches 7 bases. The V gene's germline CDR1 is SGDLS and CDR2 YYNGEE. The CDR3 consists of 16 residues. Trimming at V came to 4 bases and at J to 1 base, leaving 10 bases not matched to a gene. CDR3 coding DNA: TGTGCCAGCAGCAGGTACAGGGGAAGGGGGAACACTGAAGCTTTCTTT. Residues: CASSRYRGRGNTEAFF.

This clonotype was seen a few times. This rearrangement joins TRBV30 to TRBJ2-1; D gene unclear. Looked up from germline, CDR1 is GTSNPN and CDR2 is SVGIG (reference sequence). Trimming cost V 0 bases and J 4 bases, with 13 bases left between them. The CDR3 sequence is 15 residues long. CDR3 region: CAWSVGRARYNEQFF. For the CDR3, the DNA is TGTGCCTGGAGTGTAGGACGGGCACGTTACAATGAGCAGTTCTTC.